These 23 T cell receptor beta chains came from one sample sequenced in a study of technical replicates of blood from a handful of donors. Here immunoSEQ multiplex PCR was the method, and the copy in TCRdb shows in-frame clones only, minus some. The table records roughly 62,000 clones, over 85% of them present only once. Sequenced input: PBMCs. The source of these receptors is a human donor in good health. Some clones in this sample may be carry-over from other donors' samples.

The V gene is TRBV7-6, the J gene TRBJ2-3, with 11 bases identical to TRBD2. This CDR3 is built from 16 residues. Per the germline V gene, CDR1 is SGHVS and CDR2 is FNYEAQ. V lost 1 base to trimming and J lost 6 bases; unmatched junction nucleotides: 6. The CDR3, as DNA: TGTGCCAGCAGCTTAGGTAGCGGGGGGGCCTCGGATACGCAGTATTTT. Encoded protein: CASSLGSGGASDTQYF.

V is TRBV7-3 and J is TRBJ2-7, with a possible D match to TRBD2 (6 bases). The germline V gene has CDR1 SGHTA and CDR2 FQGTGA. Deletions cut 0 bases from V and 5 bases from J, with 11 bases between. The CDR3 length is 14 residues. In DNA, the CDR3 is TGTGCCAGCAGCTTAACGACTAGTAGCCACGAGCAGTACTTC. This gives the protein CASSLTTSSHEQYF. The complete variable domain, with remaining parts taken from reference TRBV7-3 and TRBJ2-7, reads GAGVSQTPSNKVTEKGKYVELRCDPISGHTALYWYRQSLGQGPEFLIYFQGTGAADDSGLPNDRFFAVRPEGSVSTLKIQRTERGDSAVYLCASSLTTSSHEQYFGPGTRLTVT.

The V and J genes are TRBV27 and TRBJ2-7, with TRBD1 identical over 7 bases. Losses at the gene ends were 5 bases for V and 0 bases for J; bases not matched to a gene: 10. CDR3 length: 16 amino acids. From germline, CDR1 is MNHEY and CDR2 SMNVEV (reference sequence). CDR3 loop: CASSPDRVLNSYEQYF. Written as DNA, the CDR3 is TGTGCCAGCAGTCCTGACAGGGTGCTTAACTCCTACGAGCAGTACTTC.

The chain links TRBV6-5 to TRBJ1-6, with TRBD1 as a possible D gene (6 bases). The germline V gene encodes CDR1 MNHEY and CDR2 SVGAGI. This CDR3 is 16 amino acids long. The V end was cut by 0 bases, the J end by 10 bases, with 16 bases between. The CDR3 coding sequence is TGTGCCAGCAGTTACTCTAGAACAGGGAGTAGGTCACCCCTCCACTTT. Its protein product is CASSYSRTGSRSPLHF.

The CDR3, as DNA: TGCGCCAGCAGCGCAAGCTTGGGACAGGCTGGCGGCTACACCTTC. This codes for CASSASLGQAGGYTF. The V call is TRBV4-3, the J call TRBJ1-2; TRBD1 agrees at 8 bases. CDR3 size: 15 residues. Germline V gene sequence: CDR1 LGHNA, CDR2 YSLEER. V lost 5 bases to trimming and J lost 8 bases; unmatched junction nucleotides: 13.

V usage is TRBV5-1 and J usage is TRBJ1-1; D call uncertain. V lost 0 bases and J 1 base, leaving 10 bases between the germline ends. The CDR3 is made up of 15 amino acids. Germline V lookup: CDR1 SGHRS, CDR2 YFSETQ. CDR3 in DNA: TGCGCCAGCAGCTTGGCAGGTGATCCGAACACTGAAGCTTTCTTT. Translated: CASSLAGDPNTEAFF.

The rearrangement joins TRBV25-1 to TRBJ2-7, with TRBD2 matching 7 bases. J lost 4 bases, V lost 2 bases, and 5 bases had no gene match. The CDR3 spans 14 residues. CDR1 and CDR2 from the germline V gene are MGHDK and SYGVNS. Here the CDR3 reads CASSEPSGKYEQYF. CDR3 DNA: TGTGCCAGCAGTGAACCCAGCGGGAAATACGAGCAGTACTTC.

The J gene is TRBJ2-1, the V gene TRBV7-2; weak D call: TRBD2 (6 bases). Germline V gene sequence: CDR1 SGHTA, CDR2 FQGNSA. There are 14 residues in the CDR3. Trimming took off 8 bases at V and 7 bases at J, with 18 bases between the two ends. The CDR3 coding sequence is TGTGCCAGCCTCCCTGCGGGACCGGGTAATGAGCAGTTCTTC. Amino acid sequence: CASLPAGPGNEQFF.

This sequence joins TRBV10-3 and TRBJ1-1; no clear D gene. The CDR3 is 12 residues long. The germline V gene has CDR1 ENHRY and CDR2 SYGVKD. The V and J ends lost 5 bases and 9 bases respectively, with 13 bases between them. The CDR3 protein is CAISPGAKKAFF. The CDR3 nucleotides read TGTGCCATCAGTCCGGGAGCCAAGAAAGCTTTCTTT.

The rearrangement uses TRBV2 and TRBJ2-3; D is perhaps TRBD2 (7 bases). CDR1 SNHLY and CDR2 FYNNEI come from the germline V gene. Trimming shortened V by 10 bases and J by 2 bases, and 13 bases separated the two germline ends. This CDR3 has 13 amino acids. The DNA of the CDR3 is TGTGCCAACGGGGGGCAGGTCACAGATACGCAGTATTTT. It encodes CANGGQVTDTQYF.

This clone occurred once. The chain recombines TRBV7-8 with TRBJ1-5; weak D call: TRBD1 (5 bases). The V and J ends lost 1 base and 6 bases respectively, with 7 bases between them. The length of the CDR3 is 13 residues. From germline, CDR1 is SGHVS and CDR2 FQNEAQ. CDR3 coding DNA: TGTGCCAGCAGCTTAGGACAGCCTCAGCCCCAGCATTTT. This sequence encodes CASSLGQPQPQHF. Supplemented by reference TRBV7-8 and TRBJ1-5, the full variable domain reads GAGVSQSPRYKVAKRGQDVALRCDPISGHVSLFWYQQALGQGPEFLTYFQNEAQLDKSGLPSDRFFAERPEGSVSTLKIQRTQQEDSAVYLCASSLGQPQPQHFGDGTRLSIL.

This rearrangement joins TRBV7-3 to TRBJ1-1; maybe TRBD1 (5 bases). Germline V gene sequence: CDR1 SGHTA, CDR2 FQGTGA. This CDR3 has 13 residues. V was shortened by 2 bases and J by 7 bases, with 11 bases between the two germline ends. CDR3 sequence (DNA): TGTGCCAGCAGCTTATCGGCGGGGGGTGAAGCTTTCTTT. Amino acids: CASSLSAGGEAFF.

This clone was detected once. CDR3 loop: CASSPQGAPYGYTF. The CDR3 DNA reads TGCGCCAGCAGCCCACAGGGGGCGCCCTATGGCTACACCTTC. The chain uses TRBV4-3 and TRBJ1-2; 9 bases line up with TRBD1. CDR3 length: 14 amino acids. Looked up from germline, CDR1 is LGHNA and CDR2 is YSLEER. V dropped 4 bases and J dropped 4; count of bases not matched to a gene: 4.

The J gene is TRBJ1-1, the V gene TRBV5-4; TRBD1 aligns across 7 bases. Unmatched junction bases numbered 12, after V lost 4 bases and J lost 3 bases. This CDR3 is built from 16 residues. The germline V gene encodes CDR1 SGHNT and CDR2 YYREEE (reference sequence). In nucleotides, the CDR3 is TGTGCCAGCAGCCGAAGGACAGGAGGGGGGTACACTGAAGCTTTCTTT. Encoded protein: CASSRRTGGGYTEAFF.

This rearrangement joins TRBV4-2 to TRBJ2-7, with 12 bases identical to TRBD2. The CDR3 is 13 amino acids. V was clipped by 1 base and J by 10 bases; unmatched bases: 2. Germline CDR1 LGHNA, CDR2 YNFKEQ. The DNA of the CDR3 is TGTGCCAGCAGCCAAGCTAGCGGGAGGGAACAGTACTTC. The encoded protein is CASSQASGREQYF.

This sequence joins TRBV6-5 and TRBJ1-2; D gene uncertain. V lost 6 bases and J lost 2, with 10 bases in between. CDR1 is MNHEY and CDR2 is SVGAGI in the germline V gene. This CDR3 spans 13 amino acids. The CDR3 DNA follows: TGTGCCAGCAGCCGCGGAGGCAACTATGGCTACACCTTC. It specifies CASSRGGNYGYTF.

This chain uses TRBV7-3 with TRBJ2-2; possible D gene TRBD2, 7 bases. The CDR3 contains 13 residues. The germline gives CDR1 SGHTA, CDR2 FQGTGA. Trimming left V 6 bases short and J 7 bases short, with 12 bases between. CDR3 sequence: CASSWGGGGELFF. CDR3 DNA sequence: TGTGCCAGCAGTTGGGGGGGCGGCGGGGAGCTGTTTTTT.

J is TRBJ2-7 and V is TRBV6-5; 8 bases match TRBD1. This CDR3 region has 13 residues. Germline CDR1 reads MNHEY; CDR2 reads SVGAGI. The junction had 6 bases not matched to a gene; V was cut back by 6 bases and J by 5 bases. The CDR3 region has the DNA TGTGCCAGCAGCCGACAGGGGTACGACGAGCAGTACTTC. Its translation: CASSRQGYDEQYF.

This chain connects TRBV7-8 to TRBJ1-4, with 11 bases matching TRBD1. Germline lookup yields CDR1 SGHVS and CDR2 FQNEAQ. This CDR3 contains 15 residues. Trimming took 5 bases from V and 7 from J; bases not matched to a gene: 6. In nucleotides, the CDR3 is TGTGCCAGCAGCCCCAGGACAGGGGGCGTTGAAAAACTGTTTTTT. Protein product: CASSPRTGGVEKLFF.

In its sample, this clone was seen once. The identical CDR3 is also encoded by other nucleotide sequences in the sample. This rearrangement joins TRBV6-1 to TRBJ1-1; D remains ambiguous. The CDR3 extends over 13 amino acids. Germline loops: CDR1 MNHNS, CDR2 SASEGT. Trimming shortened V by 1 base and J by 6 bases, and 9 bases separated the two germline ends. CDR3 loop: CASSEGRAAEAFF. DNA of the CDR3: TGTGCCAGCAGTGAAGGGCGGGCAGCTGAAGCTTTCTTT.

The chain recombines TRBV7-2 with TRBJ2-7, with TRBD2 identical over 14 bases. CDR1 and CDR2 (germline): SGHTA, FQGNSA. This CDR3 is 17 amino acids long. The junction had 11 bases not matched to a gene; V was cut back by 4 bases and J by 6 bases. The CDR3, as DNA: TGTGCCAGCAGCTCACAACATAGACTAGCGGGAGGGGGCGAGCAGTACTTC. Its translation: CASSSQHRLAGGGEQYF.

This rearrangement joins TRBV9 to TRBJ1-2; D may be TRBD1 (5 bases). The CDR3 runs 16 residues. The V gene lost 5 bases and the J gene lost 6 bases, with 23 bases spanning the gap. In germline, CDR1 is SGDLS, CDR2 YYNGEE. As DNA, the CDR3 is TGTGCCAGCAGTGTCCAAGGGACGTCCCGGGGGGATGGCTACACCTTC. Its protein product is CASSVQGTSRGDGYTF.

The V and J genes are TRBV5-1 and TRBJ1-2; D remains ambiguous. This CDR3 is built from 12 residues. The V end lost 0 bases, the J end lost 6 bases, and 6 bases lay between the germline ends. Germline assignment: CDR1 SGHRS and CDR2 YFSETQ. CDR3 loop: CASSLERNGYTF. The CDR3 DNA sequence: TGCGCCAGCAGCTTGGAGCGCAATGGCTACACCTTC.